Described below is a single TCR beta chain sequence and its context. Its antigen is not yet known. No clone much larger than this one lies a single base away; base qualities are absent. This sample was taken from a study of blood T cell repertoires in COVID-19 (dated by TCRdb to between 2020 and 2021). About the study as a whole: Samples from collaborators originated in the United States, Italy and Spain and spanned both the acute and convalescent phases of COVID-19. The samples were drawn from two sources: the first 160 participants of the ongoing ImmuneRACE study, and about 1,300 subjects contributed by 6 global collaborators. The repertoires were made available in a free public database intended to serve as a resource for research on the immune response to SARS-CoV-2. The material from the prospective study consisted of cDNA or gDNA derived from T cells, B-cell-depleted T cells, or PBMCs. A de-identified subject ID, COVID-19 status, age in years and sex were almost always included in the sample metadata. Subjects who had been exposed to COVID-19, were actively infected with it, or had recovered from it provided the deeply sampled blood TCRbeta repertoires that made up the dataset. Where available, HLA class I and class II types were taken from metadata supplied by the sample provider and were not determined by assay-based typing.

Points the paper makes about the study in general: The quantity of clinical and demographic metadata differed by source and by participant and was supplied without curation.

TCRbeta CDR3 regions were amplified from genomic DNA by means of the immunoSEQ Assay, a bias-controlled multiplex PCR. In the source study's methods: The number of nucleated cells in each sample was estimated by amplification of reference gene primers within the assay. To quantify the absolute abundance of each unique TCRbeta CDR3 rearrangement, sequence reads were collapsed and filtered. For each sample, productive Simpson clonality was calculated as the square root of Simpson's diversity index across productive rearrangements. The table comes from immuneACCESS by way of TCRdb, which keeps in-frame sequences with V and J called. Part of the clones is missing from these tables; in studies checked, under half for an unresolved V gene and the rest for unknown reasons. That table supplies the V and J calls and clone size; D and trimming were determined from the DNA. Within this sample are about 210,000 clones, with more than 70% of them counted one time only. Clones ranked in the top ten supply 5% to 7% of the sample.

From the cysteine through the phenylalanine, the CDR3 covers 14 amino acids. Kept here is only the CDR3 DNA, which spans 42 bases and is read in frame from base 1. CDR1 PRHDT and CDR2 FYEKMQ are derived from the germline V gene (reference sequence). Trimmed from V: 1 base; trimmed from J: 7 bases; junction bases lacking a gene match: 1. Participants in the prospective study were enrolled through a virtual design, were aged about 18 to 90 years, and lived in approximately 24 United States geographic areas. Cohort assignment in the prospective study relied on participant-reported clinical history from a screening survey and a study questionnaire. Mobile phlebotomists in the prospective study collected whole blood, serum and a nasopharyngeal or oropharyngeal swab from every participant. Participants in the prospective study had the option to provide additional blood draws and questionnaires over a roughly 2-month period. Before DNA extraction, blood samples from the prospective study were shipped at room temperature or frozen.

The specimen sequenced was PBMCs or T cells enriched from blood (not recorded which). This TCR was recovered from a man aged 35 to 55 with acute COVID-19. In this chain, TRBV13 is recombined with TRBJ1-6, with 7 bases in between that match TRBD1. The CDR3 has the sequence CASSLVDRNSPLHF. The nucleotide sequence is TGTGCCAGCAGCTTAGTGGACAGGAATTCACCCCTCCACTTT.